The 21 T cell receptor beta chains listed next were all sequenced from one sample in a study of vaccination and CD4 T cells after COVID-19. Sequencing of the DNA from cultured CD4+ T cells was carried out with the Oncomine TCR Beta short-read assay. TCRdb re-derived calls from the PCR reads in MiXCR, one entry per CDR3 protein. The data contain several thousand distinct CDR3 sequences, approximately 53% of them singletons. No antigens are known for them. The treatment denotes: approximately 9-day PBMC culture with coronavirus spike peptide pools or control peptides (ViraFEST assay). Pre-COVID-19 pandemic sampling (2011-2018) yielded the unexposed donor's CD4+ T cells. Input material: CD4+ T cells from blood, cultured in vitro. All receptors derive from a human donor in good health.

This chain joins TRBV6-1 and TRBJ2-7, with D perhaps matching TRBD1 or TRBD2 (5 bases each). Germline V gene lookup returns CDR1 MNHNS and CDR2 SASEGT. The length of the CDR3 is 14 residues. V shed 3 bases and J shed 2 bases, with 11 bases lying between them. In DNA form, the CDR3 reads TGTGCCAGCAGTGAGCACCGGGACGCCTACGAGCAGTACTTC. This gives the protein CASSEHRDAYEQYF.

The V call is TRBV20-1, the J call TRBJ2-5, with 8 bases aligning to TRBD1. From germline, CDR1 is DFQATT and CDR2 SNEGSKA (reference sequence). This CDR3 has 14 residues. V shed 5 bases, J shed 6 bases, and the junction held 11 bases outside the gene matches. The CDR3, as DNA: TGCAGTGCTGCCGCGGGCAGGGGGCTAAAGACCCAGTACTTC. It codes for CSAAAGRGLKTQYF.

The rearrangement uses TRBV20-1 and TRBJ2-1; the D is unclear. V lost 3 bases and J 12 bases, leaving 15 bases between the germline ends. The CDR3 runs 12 residues. Germline V gene sequence: CDR1 DFQATT, CDR2 SNEGSKA (reference sequence). The CDR3 DNA reads TGCAGTGCTAGGAGGAACGGCGGCGGGCAGTTCTTC. As protein: CSARRNGGGQFF.

The CDR3 DNA reads TGTGCCAGCAGCTTAGGAGTGGGCGAAGTAGCTTTCTTT. Its protein product is CASSLGVGEVAFF. The chain joins TRBV7-9 to TRBJ1-1; D gene uncertain. The germline gives CDR1 SEHNR, CDR2 FQNEAQ (reference sequence). This CDR3 has 13 residues. Trimming pared 1 base from V and 10 bases from J, leaving 13 bases between.

The chain is built from TRBV6-1 and TRBJ1-2; TRBD1 agrees at 8 bases. Germline CDR1 and CDR2: MNHNS and SASEGT. J lost 7 bases, V lost 3 bases, and 10 bases had no gene match. The CDR3 is 15 amino acids. CDR3 amino acids: CASSDTEQGVRGYTF. In DNA form, the CDR3 reads TGTGCCAGCAGTGACACGGAACAGGGGGTACGTGGCTACACCTTC.

The chain uses TRBV6-1 and TRBJ1-6; TRBD1 is a possible D gene (6 bases). The CDR3 is 15 amino acids. The germline gives CDR1 MNHNS, CDR2 SASEGT. V lost 5 bases to trimming and J lost 4 bases, with 12 bases between them. The CDR3 region is CASSTGQQYNSPLHF. CDR3 DNA sequence: TGTGCCAGCAGTACGGGACAACAGTATAATTCACCCCTCCACTTT.

This chain links TRBV6-5 with TRBJ2-5; D remains ambiguous. The V gene lost 0 bases and the J gene lost 0 bases, with 2 bases spanning the gap. The germline V gene has CDR1 MNHEY and CDR2 SVGAGI. This CDR3 comprises 13 residues. CDR3 nucleotide sequence: TGTGCCAGCAGTTACTCGTACCAAGAGACCCAGTACTTC. This codes for CASSYSYQETQYF.

V is TRBV19 and J is TRBJ1-6; 9 nucleotides match TRBD1. Germline V gene data show CDR1 as LNHDA and CDR2 as SQIVND (reference sequence). This CDR3 is 13 amino acids long. The V and J ends lost 9 bases and 11 bases, in that order; junction bases with no gene match: 8. In DNA, the CDR3 is TGTGCCAGCTCACAGGGGGCGATCCCACCCCTCCACTTT. Encoded protein: CASSQGAIPPLHF. Variable domain in full (rest from reference TRBV19 and TRBJ1-6): DGGITQSPKYLFRKEGQNVTLSCEQNLNHDAMYWYRQDPGQGLRLIYYSQIVNDFQKGDIAEGYSVSREKKESFPLTVTSAQKNPTAFYLCASSQGAIPPLHFGNGTRLTVT.

The V gene is TRBV7-9, the J gene TRBJ2-1, with a tentative D call TRBD2 (6 bases). Germline V lookup: CDR1 SEHNR, CDR2 FQNEAQ (reference sequence). The CDR3 length is 11 residues. V dropped 8 bases and J dropped 6 bases, with 8 bases sitting between them. The CDR3 coding sequence is TGTGCCAGCTACGGGGGCAATGAGCAGTTCTTC. It codes for CASYGGNEQFF.

V and J are TRBV6-1 and TRBJ1-2; a possible D gene is TRBD1 (6 bases). The V end was cut by 1 base, the J end by 8 bases, with 20 bases between. The CDR3 is 16 amino acids. In germline, CDR1 is MNHNS, CDR2 SASEGT. DNA for the CDR3: TGTGCCAGCAGTGAAGTAGGGGGATGGGCCTTAGAAGGCTACACCTTC. Its protein is CASSEVGGWALEGYTF.

This clonotype was recorded a few times. The chain links TRBV12-3 or TRBV12-4 to TRBJ1-6, with D tentatively TRBD1 (5 bases). CDR3 length equals 14 residues. V was trimmed by 10 bases and J by 4 bases, leaving 14 bases between them. In nucleotides, the CDR3 is TGTGCCACCAAGACAGCTTCATATAATTCACCCCTCCACTTT. Protein product: CATKTASYNSPLHF.

This clonotype was seen a handful of times. In DNA form, the CDR3 reads TGTGCCAGCAGGCGGACAGGGAATAATGGCTACACCTTC. Its translation: CASRRTGNNGYTF. This rearrangement joins TRBV6-1 to TRBJ1-2, with 8 bases that match TRBD1. This CDR3 comprises 13 residues. Germline V gene sequence: CDR1 MNHNS, CDR2 SASEGT. The ends lost 6 bases at V and 6 bases at J; junction bases unmatched: 6.

This clonotype was seen a handful of times. The chain employs TRBV30 and TRBJ1-2; weak D call: TRBD1 (6 bases). Germline CDR1 reads GTSNPN; CDR2 reads SVGIG (reference sequence). Deletions cut 2 bases from V and 3 bases from J, with 10 bases between. The CDR3 covers 13 residues. CDR3 bases: TGTGCCTGGAGTTTACAGGGTCACTATGGCTACACCTTC. It is translated as CAWSLQGHYGYTF. The full variable domain, with the rest looked up from reference TRBV30 and TRBJ1-2, is SQTIHQWPATLVQPVGSPLSLECTVEGTSNPNLYWYRQAAGRGLQLLFYSVGIGQISSEVPQNLSASRPQDRQFILSSKKLLLSDSGFYLCAWSLQGHYGYTFGSGTRLTVV.

There are a few counts of this clonotype. The chain recombines TRBV10-1 with TRBJ2-5; tentatively, D is TRBD1 or TRBD2 (5 bases each). V gave up 5 bases and J gave up 5 bases, with 12 bases separating them. This CDR3 has 13 amino acids. Germline CDR1 and CDR2: WNHNN and SYGVQD (reference sequence). CDR3 loop: CASSRSEGETQYF. CDR3 nucleotides: TGCGCCAGCAGTAGAAGCGAGGGGGAGACCCAGTACTTC.

The genes are TRBV4-1 and TRBJ2-3; 10 bases map to TRBD1. J was trimmed by 4 bases and V by 2 bases; bases with no gene match: 12. CDR1 and CDR2 (germline): MGHRA, YSYEKL. The CDR3 is 18 amino acids. The CDR3 sequence: CASSQKWRDRGFPDTQYF. CDR3 nucleotides: TGCGCCAGCAGCCAAAAGTGGAGGGACAGGGGTTTTCCAGATACGCAGTATTTT.

This clonotype appeared a few times. The J gene is TRBJ1-6, the V gene TRBV27; D unclear. The germline V gene encodes CDR1 MNHEY and CDR2 SMNVEV (reference sequence). V lost 6 bases to trimming and J lost 8 bases, with 14 bases between them. The CDR3 is 14 residues long. The CDR3 bases are TGTGCCAGCAGCCGTACTTACCTTGATTCACCCCTCCACTTT. Translation: CASSRTYLDSPLHF.

This clonotype has more than one count but fewer than ten. The chain employs TRBV2 and TRBJ1-5; D is undetermined. Germline loops: CDR1 SNHLY, CDR2 FYNNEI. The CDR3 is made up of 17 amino acids. The ends were cut back, 3 bases at V and 2 bases at J, with 17 bases in the middle. The CDR3: CASSERMGYEGNQPQHF. CDR3 DNA: TGTGCCAGCAGTGAGCGAATGGGGTATGAGGGCAATCAGCCCCAGCATTTT.

Notes on this clonotype: One junction end disagrees with the germline gene, perhaps due to a read error. The J gene is TRBJ2-7, the V gene TRBV7-9; TRBD2 is a possible D gene (5 bases). Germline V CDR1 and CDR2: SEHNR, FQNEAQ (reference sequence). The CDR3 is 12 amino acids. The CDR3 DNA reads TGTGCCAGCAGCCTAGCCCCCTACGAGCAGTACTTC. It specifies CASSLAPYEQYF.

This sequence joins TRBV3-1 and TRBJ1-1, with 7 bases that match TRBD1. Trimming cost V 1 base and J 3 bases; bases outside gene matches: 5. Germline lookup yields CDR1 LGHDT and CDR2 YNNKEL (reference sequence). The CDR3 is 15 amino acids. The DNA of the CDR3 is TGTGCCAGCAGCCAAGCCGGGACAGACTACACTGAAGCTTTCTTT. Translated, it gives CASSQAGTDYTEAFF.

The rearrangement uses TRBV7-2 and TRBJ1-1; D not certain. Germline V lookup: CDR1 SGHTA, CDR2 FQGNSA. V was trimmed by 5 bases and J by 0 bases, leaving 10 bases between them. There are 14 residues in the CDR3. The CDR3 nucleotides are TGTGCCAGCAGCCAGGACCGACTGAACACTGAAGCTTTCTTT. Protein product: CASSQDRLNTEAFF.

This clonotype was found a few times. This rearrangement joins TRBV20-1 to TRBJ1-1; D perhaps matches TRBD1 (5 bases). The length of the CDR3 is 13 residues. V was shortened by 0 bases and J by 7 bases, with 12 bases between the two germline ends. The germline gives CDR1 DFQATT, CDR2 SNEGSKA (reference sequence). The DNA of the CDR3 is TGCAGTGCTAGAGATGAGACAGTTAATGAAGCTTTCTTT. Translation: CSARDETVNEAFF.